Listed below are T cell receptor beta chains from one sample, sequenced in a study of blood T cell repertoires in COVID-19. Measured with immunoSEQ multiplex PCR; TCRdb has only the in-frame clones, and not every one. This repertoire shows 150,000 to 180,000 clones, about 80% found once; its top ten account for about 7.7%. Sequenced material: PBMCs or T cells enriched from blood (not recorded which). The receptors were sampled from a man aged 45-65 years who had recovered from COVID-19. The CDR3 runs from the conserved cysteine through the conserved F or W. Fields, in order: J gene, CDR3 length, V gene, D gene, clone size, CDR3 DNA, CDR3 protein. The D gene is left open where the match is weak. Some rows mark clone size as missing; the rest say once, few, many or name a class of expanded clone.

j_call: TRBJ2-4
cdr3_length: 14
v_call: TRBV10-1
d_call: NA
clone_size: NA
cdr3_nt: TGCCCCAGCAGAAGGGGGGGGGCCAAAAACATTCAGTACTTC
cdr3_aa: CPSRRGGAKNIQYF

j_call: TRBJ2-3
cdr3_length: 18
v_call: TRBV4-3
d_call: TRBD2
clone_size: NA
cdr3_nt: TGCGCCAGCAGCCAAGGGACTAGCGGGGGGATTAGCACAGATACGCAGTATTTT
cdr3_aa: CASSQGTSGGISTDTQYF

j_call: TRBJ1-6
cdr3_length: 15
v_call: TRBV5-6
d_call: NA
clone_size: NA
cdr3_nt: TGTGCCAGCAGCTTGGGGTCGGTTCCGGGATCACCCCTCCACTTT
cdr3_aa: CASSLGSVPGSPLHF

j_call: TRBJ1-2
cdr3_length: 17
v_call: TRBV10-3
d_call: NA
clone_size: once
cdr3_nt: TGTGCCACCAGTCCCCCCCGCGGCACCCCAGGGAACTATGGCTACACCTTC
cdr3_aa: CATSPPRGTPGNYGYTF

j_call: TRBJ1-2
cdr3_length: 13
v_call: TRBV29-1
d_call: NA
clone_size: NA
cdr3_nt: TGCAGCGTTAGAACTCCGAGGAACTATGGCTACACCTTC
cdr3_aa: CSVRTPRNYGYTF

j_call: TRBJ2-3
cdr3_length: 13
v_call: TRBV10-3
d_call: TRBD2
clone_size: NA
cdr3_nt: TGTGCCATCAGTTCGGGACTAGTGGATACGCAGTATTTT
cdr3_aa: CAISSGLVDTQYF

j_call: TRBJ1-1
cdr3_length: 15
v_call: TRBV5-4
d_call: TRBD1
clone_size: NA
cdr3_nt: TGTGCCAGCAGCTTGGCCAAGGGACAGTATGCTGAAGCTTTCTTT
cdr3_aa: CASSLAKGQYAEAFF

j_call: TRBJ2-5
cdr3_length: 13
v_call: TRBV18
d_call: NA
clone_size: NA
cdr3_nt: TGTGCCAGCTCCCGAGACACCCAAGAGACCCAGTACTTC
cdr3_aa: CASSRDTQETQYF

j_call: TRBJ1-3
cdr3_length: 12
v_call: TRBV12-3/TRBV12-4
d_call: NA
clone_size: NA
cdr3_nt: TGTGCCAGCAGTCTTCGCGCAAACACCATATATTTT
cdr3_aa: CASSLRANTIYF

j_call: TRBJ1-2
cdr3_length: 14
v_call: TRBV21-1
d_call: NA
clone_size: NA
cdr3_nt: TGTGCCAGCAGCAAGCCCCCCGCTTCCCGGGGCTACACCTTC
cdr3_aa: CASSKPPASRGYTF

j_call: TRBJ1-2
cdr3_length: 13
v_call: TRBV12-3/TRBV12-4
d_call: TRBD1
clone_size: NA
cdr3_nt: TGTGCCAGCAGCCGGTCAGGGGGGTATGGCTACACCTTC
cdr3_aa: CASSRSGGYGYTF

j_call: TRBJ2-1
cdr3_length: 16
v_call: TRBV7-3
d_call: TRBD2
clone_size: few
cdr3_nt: TGTGCCAGCAGCACTAGCGGGGGGGTAATCTACAATGAGCAGTTCTTC
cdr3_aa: CASSTSGGVIYNEQFF

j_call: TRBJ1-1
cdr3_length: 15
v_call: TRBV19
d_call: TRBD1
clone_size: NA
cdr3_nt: TGTGCCAGTAGTATCGGGGACAGGGGAAGTACTGAAGCTTTCTTT
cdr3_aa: CASSIGDRGSTEAFF

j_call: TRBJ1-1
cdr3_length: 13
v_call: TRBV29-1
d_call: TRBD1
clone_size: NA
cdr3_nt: TGCAGCGTTGGAGGACAGGGGCCCACTGAAGCTTTCTTT
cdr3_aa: CSVGGQGPTEAFF

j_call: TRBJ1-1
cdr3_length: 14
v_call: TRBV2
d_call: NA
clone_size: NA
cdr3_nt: TGTGCCAGCAGTGAACAGCGGGCCAACACTGAAGCTTTCTTT
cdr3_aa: CASSEQRANTEAFF

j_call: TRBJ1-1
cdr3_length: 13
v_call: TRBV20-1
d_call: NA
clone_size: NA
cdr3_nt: TGCAGTGCTAGTCAATCAGGGCGGACTGAAGCTTTCTTT
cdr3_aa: CSASQSGRTEAFF

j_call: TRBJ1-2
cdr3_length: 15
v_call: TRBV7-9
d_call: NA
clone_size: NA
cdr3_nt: TGTGCCAGCAGCCCCTCGACCGGGAGTTTCTATGGCTACACCTTC
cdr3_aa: CASSPSTGSFYGYTF

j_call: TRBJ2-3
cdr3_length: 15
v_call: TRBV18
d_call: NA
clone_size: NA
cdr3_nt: TGTGCCAGCTCGGGGACTGTAGGGGTCACAGATACGCAGTATTTT
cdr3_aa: CASSGTVGVTDTQYF

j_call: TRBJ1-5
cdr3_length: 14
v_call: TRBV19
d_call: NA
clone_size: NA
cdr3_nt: TGTGCCAGTAGTGGCGGAGGTACGCGTCAGCCCCAGCATTTT
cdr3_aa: CASSGGGTRQPQHF

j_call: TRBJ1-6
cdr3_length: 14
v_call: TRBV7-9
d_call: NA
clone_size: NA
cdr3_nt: TGTGCCAGCGCCCGTACCTCTGGGAGTTCACCCCTCCACTTT
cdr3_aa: CASARTSGSSPLHF

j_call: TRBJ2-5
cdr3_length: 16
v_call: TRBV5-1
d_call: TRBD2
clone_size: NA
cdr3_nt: TGCGCCAGCAGCTTGCTTAGCGGGGGTAACCAAGAGACCCAGTACTTC
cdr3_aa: CASSLLSGGNQETQYF

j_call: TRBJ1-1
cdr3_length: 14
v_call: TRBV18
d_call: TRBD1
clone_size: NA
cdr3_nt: TGTGCCAGCTCACCGGGACAGGGTAACACTGAAGCTTTCTTT
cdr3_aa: CASSPGQGNTEAFF